Listed below are T cell receptor beta chains from one sample, sequenced in a study of blood T cells in healthy people across ages. TCRdb re-analysed the 5' RACE reads in MiXCR, keeping a single row per CDR3 protein. Among approximately 1.5 million distinct CDR3 sequences, 30% to 35% were seen once, and the ten largest hold approximately 10%. The sample taken for sequencing was blood. These receptors were taken from a woman aged 30 to 39 in good health. The CDR3 runs from the conserved cysteine through the conserved F or W. Fields, in order: J gene, D gene, clone size, V gene, CDR3 protein, CDR3 DNA. The D gene is left open where the match is weak. Rows may omit the clone size; those that give it use once, few, many or a size class.

TRBJ1-5,NA,NA,TRBV12-3/TRBV12-4,CASSPFGVRSNQPQHF,TGTGCCAGCAGTCCCTTCGGAGTTCGGAGCAATCAGCCCCAGCATTTT
TRBJ1-6,NA,few,TRBV6-1,CASTPPGPTISSYNSPLHF,TGTGCCAGCACCCCTCCGGGACCCACGATTAGCTCCTATAATTCACCCCTCCACTTT
TRBJ1-6,NA,once,TRBV25-1,CASSVTGSTSPLHF,TGTGCCAGCAGTGTTACAGGGTCGACTTCACCCCTCCACTTT
TRBJ2-7,NA,few,TRBV6-1,CASSIKGIGSSYEQYF,TGTGCCAGCAGTATAAAGGGGATCGGGAGCTCCTACGAGCAGTACTTC
TRBJ2-5,NA,many,TRBV3-1,CASSHDDRQETQYF,TGTGCCAGCAGCCACGACGACAGGCAAGAGACCCAGTACTTC
TRBJ2-1,TRBD2,many,TRBV20-1,CSAPTSGGADEQFF,TGCAGTGCTCCTACTAGCGGGGGGGCAGATGAGCAGTTCTTC
TRBJ2-1,NA,NA,TRBV20-1,CSARVRNNEQFF,TGCAGTGCTAGAGTGAGGAACAATGAGCAGTTCTTC
TRBJ1-5,TRBD1,few,TRBV6-1,CASMNPGQGRGWDQPQHF,TGTGCCAGCATGAACCCAGGACAGGGAAGGGGATGGGATCAGCCCCAGCATTTT
TRBJ2-7,TRBD1,few,TRBV28,CASSSLDRGLAYEQYF,TGTGCCAGCAGTTCACTGGACAGGGGGCTGGCGTACGAGCAGTACTTC
TRBJ2-1,NA,NA,TRBV6-1,CASRPESYNEQFF,TGTGCCAGCAGGCCGGAATCCTACAATGAGCAGTTCTTC
TRBJ2-3,NA,NA,TRBV7-2,CASSLVVAVGTDTQYF,TGTGCCAGCAGCTTAGTAGTAGCGGTGGGCACAGATACGCAGTATTTT